The 22 T cell receptor beta chains below were found in one sample sequenced in a study of T cell changes during pregnancy in multiple sclerosis. Method: immunoSEQ multiplex PCR; TCRdb's copy keeps in-frame clones and lacks some. The repertoire includes around 30,000 clones, about 93% of them detected once, and approximately 0.43% sits in the top ten. Material: CD4+ T cells from peripheral blood mononuclear cells, obtained after pregnancy. Receptor source: a female donor with multiple sclerosis, enrolled in a pregnancy study.

The chain carries TRBV18 and TRBJ2-5; D is undetermined. Trimming stripped 3 bases from V and 7 bases from J, with 12 bases between. The germline gives CDR1 KGHSH, CDR2 LQKENI. CDR3 size: 13 residues. The CDR3 bases are TGTGCCAGCTCACCCCCTTTAATCTCGACCCAGTACTTC. This codes for CASSPPLISTQYF.

The chain recombines TRBV18 with TRBJ1-2; 9 nucleotides align to TRBD1. The CDR3 extends over 14 amino acids. Germline V gene lookup returns CDR1 KGHSH and CDR2 LQKENI. V was pared by 2 bases and J by 5 bases, with 3 bases of the junction left unmatched. The CDR3 region is CASSPMGQGYGYTF. For the CDR3, the DNA is TGTGCCAGCTCACCAATGGGACAGGGTTATGGCTACACCTTC.

The gene calls are TRBV7-8 and TRBJ1-2; D gene uncertain. Looked up from germline, CDR1 is SGHVS and CDR2 is FQNEAQ. The CDR3 has 15 residues. V dropped 5 bases and J dropped 0 bases, with 13 bases sitting between them. The CDR3 reads CASSKGRPANYGYTF. The CDR3 coding sequence is TGTGCCAGCAGCAAAGGCAGGCCAGCTAACTATGGCTACACCTTC.

The chain recombines TRBV4-2 with TRBJ1-5; D gene uncertain. The V gene's germline CDR1 is LGHNA and CDR2 YNFKEQ. V lost 0 bases and J 3 bases, leaving 9 bases between the germline ends. This CDR3 comprises 15 residues. The CDR3 region is CASSQEPVTNQPQHF. The CDR3 nucleotides are TGTGCCAGCAGCCAAGAACCGGTAACCAATCAGCCCCAGCATTTT.

The V gene is TRBV5-1, the J gene TRBJ2-7; D gene ambiguous. Germline V gives CDR1 SGHRS, CDR2 YFSETQ. The CDR3 is 12 residues long. V dropped 0 bases and J dropped 3 bases, with 4 bases sitting between them. CDR3 nucleotides: TGCGCCAGCAGCTTGGGAGGCTACGAGCAGTACTTC. This gives the protein CASSLGGYEQYF.

The genes are TRBV27 and TRBJ1-2; no clear D gene. This CDR3 has 15 amino acids. The germline V and J ends were trimmed by 6 bases and 0 bases, with 14 bases remaining between them. CDR1 is MNHEY and CDR2 is SMNVEV in the germline V gene (reference sequence). CDR3 loop: CASSHVDAANYGYTF. CDR3 sequence (DNA): TGTGCCAGCAGCCACGTTGATGCAGCTAACTATGGCTACACCTTC.

The table lists this clone with a count of one. The V and J genes are TRBV7-9 and TRBJ1-1, with D unclear. Per germline, CDR1 SEHNR and CDR2 FQNEAQ (reference sequence). The CDR3 totals 14 residues. V lost 3 bases and J lost 3, with 11 bases in between. CDR3 DNA: TGTGCCAGCAGCTTCCTCCTAGAGGACACTGAAGCTTTCTTT. The encoded protein is CASSFLLEDTEAFF.

In the case of this clone: A read error may produce the germline difference seen at one junction end. The chain is built from TRBV14 and TRBJ2-1, with 8 bases matching TRBD2. The CDR3 covers 18 residues. Germline values: CDR1 SGHDN, CDR2 FVKESK. In DNA form, the CDR3 reads TGTGCCAGCAGCCAAGATTCGCCCACTAGCGGCTCCAACAATGAGCAGTTCTTC. Protein sequence: CASSQDSPTSGSNNEQFF.

This chain uses TRBV19 with TRBJ2-7; 8 bases match TRBD1. The CDR3 runs 16 residues. V lost 5 bases to trimming and J lost 2 bases; unmatched junction nucleotides: 11. The germline CDR1 and CDR2 sequences are LNHDA and SQIVND (reference sequence). CDR3 in DNA: TGTGCCAGTAGTGTGGGGGACAGGATGGCCCCCTACGAGCAGTACTTC. Residues: CASSVGDRMAPYEQYF.

The genes are TRBV18 and TRBJ2-7, with 8 bases matching TRBD1. This CDR3 has 12 amino acids. Looked up from germline, CDR1 is KGHSH and CDR2 is LQKENI. V gave up 3 bases and J gave up 12 bases; unmatched junction bases: 7. The CDR3 reads CASSPDGQGPYF. In DNA, the CDR3 is TGTGCCAGCTCACCGGATGGACAGGGTCCGTACTTC.

The chain couples TRBV27 to TRBJ1-1, with 11 bases lining up with TRBD1. Unmatched junction bases numbered 9, after V lost 9 bases and J lost 6 bases. Germline CDR1 and CDR2: MNHEY and SMNVEV (reference sequence). This CDR3 spans 14 amino acids. CDR3 sequence reads: CASWDRGKRAEAFF. In nucleotides, the CDR3 is TGTGCCAGTTGGGACAGGGGGAAGAGGGCTGAAGCTTTCTTT.

This clone was seen a few times. The gene calls are TRBV7-2 and TRBJ1-2; D call uncertain. This CDR3 has 14 residues. Trimming shortened V by 10 bases and J by 3 bases, and 18 bases separated the two germline ends. Germline values: CDR1 SGHTA, CDR2 FQGNSA. The CDR3 spells CATISLSADYGYTF. The CDR3 nucleotides are TGTGCCACTATAAGCCTGAGCGCCGACTATGGCTACACCTTC.

The CDR3 nucleotides are TGCGCCAGCAGCTGGTCCGGGACAGGGACCGCCGAGCAGTACTTC. Translated: CASSWSGTGTAEQYF. V is TRBV5-1 and J is TRBJ2-7, with 9 bases that match TRBD1. Losses at the gene ends were 3 bases for V and 6 bases for J; bases not matched to a gene: 10. The CDR3 covers 15 residues. In germline, CDR1 is SGHRS, CDR2 YFSETQ.

This clone was observed a handful of times. The V and J genes are TRBV29-1 and TRBJ1-4, with 7 bases fitting TRBD1. This CDR3 comprises 13 residues. The germline gives CDR1 SQVTM, CDR2 ANQGSEA. The V segment lost 8 bases and the J segment 3 bases; nucleotides outside the gene matches: 6. The CDR3 nucleotides are TGCAGCACCAAGGGGGCAGCTAATGAAAAACTGTTTTTT. It translates to CSTKGAANEKLFF.

The chain joins TRBV30 to TRBJ2-1; 8 nucleotides agree with TRBD1. V trimming: 7 bases; J trimming: 0 bases; junction bases outside the gene matches: 8. The germline V gene encodes CDR1 GTSNPN and CDR2 SVGIG (reference sequence). The CDR3 extends over 15 amino acids. The CDR3 sequence is CASQTGASSYNEQFF. The CDR3 DNA is TGTGCCTCTCAGACAGGGGCGAGCTCCTACAATGAGCAGTTCTTC.

The chain is built from TRBV7-2 and TRBJ2-3; D not resolved. The CDR3 has 12 residues. Germline assignment: CDR1 SGHTA and CDR2 FQGNSA. V was cut by 4 bases and J by 2 bases, with 4 bases left in between. CDR3 nucleotide sequence: TGTGCCAGCAGCTCGTACACAGATACGCAGTATTTT. Protein product: CASSSYTDTQYF.

This rearrangement joins TRBV7-9 to TRBJ2-7; D is perhaps TRBD2 (5 bases). V was clipped by 4 bases and J by 2 bases, with 9 bases between them. CDR3 length: 13 residues. Looked up from germline, CDR1 is SEHNR and CDR2 is FQNEAQ (reference sequence). This CDR3 is CASSSLGTYEQYF. CDR3 DNA: TGTGCCAGCAGCTCACTCGGGACCTACGAGCAGTACTTC.

This chain connects TRBV9 to TRBJ1-2; 9 bases fit TRBD1. The CDR3 is 13 amino acids. The ends lost 7 bases at V and 7 bases at J; junction bases unmatched: 8. Germline lookup yields CDR1 SGDLS and CDR2 YYNGEE. The CDR3 region has the DNA TGTGCCAGCTCGCTGGACAGGGGAGGTGGCTACACCTTC. Protein sequence: CASSLDRGGGYTF.

This clone was seen once. The chain employs TRBV6-1 and TRBJ1-1; D unclear. This CDR3 has 14 residues. The germline CDR1 and CDR2 sequences are MNHNS and SASEGT. Trimming took off 6 bases at V and 0 bases at J, with 11 bases between the two ends. The CDR3 DNA follows: TGTGCCAGCAGCGGACTCCCTTTGAACACTGAAGCTTTCTTT. Its translation is CASSGLPLNTEAFF.

The rearrangement links TRBV10-3 to TRBJ2-1; perhaps TRBD2 as D (5 bases). The germline gives CDR1 ENHRY, CDR2 SYGVKD. The CDR3 loop spans 13 amino acids. V gave up 6 bases and J gave up 8 bases, with 14 bases separating them. The DNA of the CDR3 is TGTGCCATCAGGGCCGGTTCGGAGGATGAGCAGTTCTTC. Its translation: CAIRAGSEDEQFF.

The chain is built from TRBV5-1 and TRBJ2-3; 10 bases are shared with TRBD2. V was pared by 3 bases and J by 0 bases, with 7 bases of the junction left unmatched. CDR1 is SGHRS and CDR2 is YFSETQ in the germline V gene. This CDR3 spans 17 amino acids. The CDR3 sequence: CASSSGLTSGSTDTQYF. CDR3 nucleotides: TGCGCCAGCAGCTCAGGACTGACTAGCGGGAGCACAGATACGCAGTATTTT. Complete variable domain (other parts from reference TRBV5-1 and TRBJ2-3): KAGVTQTPRYLIKTRGQQVTLSCSPISGHRSVSWYQQTPGQGLQFLFEYFSETQRNKGNFPGRFSGRQFSNSRSEMNVSTLELGDSALYLCASSSGLTSGSTDTQYFGPGTRLTVL.

The V and J genes are TRBV5-6 and TRBJ1-2; no definite D call. Germline V gene data show CDR1 as SGHDT and CDR2 as YYEEEE. With 6 bases removed from V and 8 bases from J, the gap between germline ends came to 14 bases. The length of the CDR3 is 12 residues. The CDR3 DNA follows: TGTGCCAGCACGGCCGCGGCGGCCGGCTACACCTTC. This sequence encodes CASTAAAAGYTF.